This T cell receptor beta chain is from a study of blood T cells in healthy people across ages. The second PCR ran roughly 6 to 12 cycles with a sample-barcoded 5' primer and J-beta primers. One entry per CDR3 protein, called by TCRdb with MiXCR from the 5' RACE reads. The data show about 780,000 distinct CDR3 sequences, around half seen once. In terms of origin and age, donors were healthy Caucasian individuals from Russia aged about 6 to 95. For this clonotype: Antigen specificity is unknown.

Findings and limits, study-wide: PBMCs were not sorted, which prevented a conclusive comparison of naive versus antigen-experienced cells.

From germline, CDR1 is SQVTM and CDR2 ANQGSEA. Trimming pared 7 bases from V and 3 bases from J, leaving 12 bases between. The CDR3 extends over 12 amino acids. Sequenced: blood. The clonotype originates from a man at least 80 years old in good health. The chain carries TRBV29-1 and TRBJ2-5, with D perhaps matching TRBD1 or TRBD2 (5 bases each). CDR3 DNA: TGCAGCGAGCCGGGGCCGGAAGAGACCCAGTACTTC. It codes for CSEPGPEETQYF.